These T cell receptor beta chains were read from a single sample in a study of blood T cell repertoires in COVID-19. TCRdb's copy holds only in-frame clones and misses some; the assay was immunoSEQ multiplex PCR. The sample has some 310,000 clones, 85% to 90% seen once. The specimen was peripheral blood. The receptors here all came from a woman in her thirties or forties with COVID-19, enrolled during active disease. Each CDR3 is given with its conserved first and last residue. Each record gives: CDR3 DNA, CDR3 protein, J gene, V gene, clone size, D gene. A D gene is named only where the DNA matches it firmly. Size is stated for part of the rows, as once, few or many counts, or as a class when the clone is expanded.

cdr3_nt: TGCAGCGTCGCTGGGACTAGCGGTTCCTACGAGCAGTACTTC
cdr3_aa: CSVAGTSGSYEQYF
j_call: TRBJ2-7
v_call: TRBV29-1
clone_size: -
d_call: TRBD2

cdr3_nt: TGTGCCAGCAGCTTAGTTACCGGGACAGGGGACGAAAAACTGTTTTTT
cdr3_aa: CASSLVTGTGDEKLFF
j_call: TRBJ1-4
v_call: TRBV11-2
clone_size: -
d_call: TRBD1

cdr3_nt: TGCAGCGGCCTTGACGTGGGACAGGGGTTCAATGAGCAGTTCTTC
cdr3_aa: CSGLDVGQGFNEQFF
j_call: TRBJ2-1
v_call: TRBV29-1
clone_size: -
d_call: TRBD1

cdr3_nt: TGTGCCAGCTCAGCTTATGGTACAGGGGGCTCTGGGGCCAACGTCCTGACTTTC
cdr3_aa: CASSAYGTGGSGANVLTF
j_call: TRBJ2-6
v_call: TRBV7-9
clone_size: -
d_call: TRBD1

cdr3_nt: TGTGCCAGCTCACCAGGGGGCGGACAGGCGTCTGAAGCTTTCTTT
cdr3_aa: CASSPGGGQASEAFF
j_call: TRBJ1-1
v_call: TRBV18
clone_size: -
d_call: TRBD1

cdr3_nt: TGTGCCAGCTCACCTGCACAGCTGAACACTGAAGCTTTCTTT
cdr3_aa: CASSPAQLNTEAFF
j_call: TRBJ1-1
v_call: TRBV18
clone_size: -
d_call: -

cdr3_nt: TGTGCCAGCAGCGGGTATGCGGTCACCTTC
cdr3_aa: CASSGYAVTF
j_call: TRBJ1-2
v_call: TRBV9
clone_size: -
d_call: -

cdr3_nt: TGTGCCAGCAGCCCAAAACAGGGCTCCGGCTACACCTTC
cdr3_aa: CASSPKQGSGYTF
j_call: TRBJ1-2
v_call: TRBV7-8
clone_size: few
d_call: -

cdr3_nt: TGTGCCAGCAGCCAGGAGGGGGGGACGCCTCAGGATTCACCCCTCCACTTT
cdr3_aa: CASSQEGGTPQDSPLHF
j_call: TRBJ1-6
v_call: TRBV14
clone_size: -
d_call: -

cdr3_nt: TGTGCCAGCAGCTTAGAACGGGGTACCTATGGCTACACCTTC
cdr3_aa: CASSLERGTYGYTF
j_call: TRBJ1-2
v_call: TRBV7-2
clone_size: -
d_call: -

cdr3_nt: TGTGCCAGCAGTGTAACCCAGGGGGCGTACTATGGCTACACCTTC
cdr3_aa: CASSVTQGAYYGYTF
j_call: TRBJ1-2
v_call: TRBV6-2/TRBV6-3
clone_size: -
d_call: TRBD1

cdr3_nt: TGTGCCAGCAGCTTAGTGGGACTAGCGGGTAGTCCCAATGAGCAGTTCTTC
cdr3_aa: CASSLVGLAGSPNEQFF
j_call: TRBJ2-1
v_call: TRBV7-2
clone_size: -
d_call: TRBD2

cdr3_nt: TGTGCCAGCAGCGTAGCAGGGAACACCGGGGAGCTGTTTTTT
cdr3_aa: CASSVAGNTGELFF
j_call: TRBJ2-2
v_call: TRBV9
clone_size: -
d_call: -

cdr3_nt: TGTGCCAGCAGTTTGGGACAGGGGCTCCGTGAAGCTTTCTTT
cdr3_aa: CASSLGQGLREAFF
j_call: TRBJ1-1
v_call: TRBV28
clone_size: -
d_call: TRBD1

cdr3_nt: TGCGCCAGCAGAACCCCGCTAGCGGGTGACTCCTACGAGCAGTACTTC
cdr3_aa: CASRTPLAGDSYEQYF
j_call: TRBJ2-7
v_call: TRBV5-1
clone_size: -
d_call: TRBD2

cdr3_nt: TGCGCCAGCAGCTTGGAACAGGGAATCCCTCTTGGAGCTTTCTTT
cdr3_aa: CASSLEQGIPLGAFF
j_call: TRBJ1-1
v_call: TRBV5-1
clone_size: -
d_call: -

cdr3_nt: TGTGCCAGCAGTTTATCGAGCCCCGTGGATACGCAGTATTTT
cdr3_aa: CASSLSSPVDTQYF
j_call: TRBJ2-3
v_call: TRBV27
clone_size: -
d_call: -

cdr3_nt: TGTGCCAGCAGCTGGGGCTACCAAGAGACCCAGTACTTC
cdr3_aa: CASSWGYQETQYF
j_call: TRBJ2-5
v_call: TRBV28
clone_size: -
d_call: -

cdr3_nt: TGTGCCAGCAGTCGTGTTCTAGGGGCGAGCGGGGAGCTGTTTTTT
cdr3_aa: CASSRVLGASGELFF
j_call: TRBJ2-2
v_call: TRBV27
clone_size: -
d_call: -

cdr3_nt: TGCGCCAGCAGCTTGGCGGGAGTCTATGGCTACACCTTC
cdr3_aa: CASSLAGVYGYTF
j_call: TRBJ1-2
v_call: TRBV5-1
clone_size: -
d_call: -

cdr3_nt: TGTGCCAGCAGCTGGCCGGTAAGGGGAGGTACTGGGGCCAACGTCCTGACTTTC
cdr3_aa: CASSWPVRGGTGANVLTF
j_call: TRBJ2-6
v_call: TRBV7-2
clone_size: -
d_call: -

cdr3_nt: TGTGCCAGCAGCCAAGTTGGGACACCCTCCTCATATGGCTACACCTTC
cdr3_aa: CASSQVGTPSSYGYTF
j_call: TRBJ1-2
v_call: TRBV14
clone_size: -
d_call: -

cdr3_nt: TGTGCCAGCAGTCCCTACCTGGACAGGGTTATTGAAGCTTTCTTT
cdr3_aa: CASSPYLDRVIEAFF
j_call: TRBJ1-1
v_call: TRBV6-2/TRBV6-3
clone_size: -
d_call: TRBD1

cdr3_nt: TGTGCCAGCACCCCACAGAGCACAGATACGCAGTATTTT
cdr3_aa: CASTPQSTDTQYF
j_call: TRBJ2-3
v_call: TRBV6-5
clone_size: -
d_call: -

cdr3_nt: TGTGCCAGCCCCCCCGTCGCGGGCCGAAACAATGAGCAGTTCTTC
cdr3_aa: CASPPVAGRNNEQFF
j_call: TRBJ2-1
v_call: TRBV28
clone_size: -
d_call: -

cdr3_nt: TGCAGCGCGAAGGTGACAGGTGATAACACTGAAGCTTTCTTT
cdr3_aa: CSAKVTGDNTEAFF
j_call: TRBJ1-1
v_call: TRBV29-1
clone_size: few
d_call: -

cdr3_nt: TGCAGCGTTGTTCGTCAGGGTCTAGGAGAGACCCAGTACTTC
cdr3_aa: CSVVRQGLGETQYF
j_call: TRBJ2-5
v_call: TRBV29-1
clone_size: -
d_call: -

cdr3_nt: TGTGCCAGCAGACTAATAATAGGGACAGGGGGTCCGGATACGCAGTATTTT
cdr3_aa: CASRLIIGTGGPDTQYF
j_call: TRBJ2-3
v_call: TRBV27
clone_size: -
d_call: TRBD1

cdr3_nt: TGCGCCAGCAGCCACCCCTCTAGGCCTAGTTCCTACAATGAGCAGTTCTTC
cdr3_aa: CASSHPSRPSSYNEQFF
j_call: TRBJ2-1
v_call: TRBV4-3
clone_size: -
d_call: -

cdr3_nt: TGTGCTAGCAGCTGGCCCACAGGGGCTGGGGAGACCCAGTACTTC
cdr3_aa: CASSWPTGAGETQYF
j_call: TRBJ2-5
v_call: TRBV7-7
clone_size: -
d_call: TRBD1

cdr3_nt: TGTGCCAGCAGCGTAGACCGGGACTCTGGAAACACCATATATTTT
cdr3_aa: CASSVDRDSGNTIYF
j_call: TRBJ1-3
v_call: TRBV9
clone_size: -
d_call: -